The 3 T cell receptor beta chains listed next were all sequenced from one sample in a study of T cells in Graves' hyperthyroidism and ophthalmopathy. Amplification of TCR beta CDR3 regions used RNA as the template. TCR CDR3 underwent first-round RT-PCR with the HTBI primer set. TCRdb reprocessed the multiplex PCR reads via MiXCR and lists one record per CDR3 protein. The sample includes 300,000 to 450,000 distinct CDR3 sequences, 14% of them seen just once. Sequencing used blood. The receptors were sampled from a woman in her sixties with Graves' hyperthyroidism.

This clonotype occurred a few times. This chain connects TRBV6-1 to TRBJ2-1; TRBD1 matches 10 bases. Unmatched junction bases numbered 5, after V lost 3 bases and J lost 6 bases. Germline CDR1 reads MNHNS; CDR2 reads SASEGT. The CDR3 spans 15 residues. CDR3: CASSEPGQGPNEQFF. For the CDR3, the DNA is TGTGCCAGCAGTGAGCCGGGACAGGGGCCCAATGAGCAGTTCTTC.

Many counts were recorded for this clonotype. The chain uses TRBV11-2 and TRBJ2-1, with D possibly TRBD1 on 5 matching bases. V was cut by 7 bases and J by 3 bases, with 13 bases left in between. Looked up from germline, CDR1 is SGHAT and CDR2 is FQNNGV. The CDR3 runs 14 residues. The CDR3: CASKGEGLYNEQFF. The CDR3 nucleotides are TGTGCCAGCAAAGGGGAAGGGCTCTACAATGAGCAGTTCTTC. The full variable domain, rest sourced from reference TRBV11-2 and TRBJ2-1, is EAGVAQSPRYKIIEKRQSVAFWCNPISGHATLYWYQQILGQGPKLLIQFQNNGVVDDSQLPKDRFSAERLKGVDSTLKIQPAKLEDSAVYLCASKGEGLYNEQFFGPGTRLTVL.

At least ten counts were recorded for this clonotype. The V gene is TRBV5-1, the J gene TRBJ1-3, with D unresolved. Trimming left V 2 bases short and J 0 bases short, with 9 bases between. The CDR3 has 15 residues. Per the germline V gene, CDR1 is SGHRS and CDR2 is YFSETQ. CDR3 in amino acids: CASSFDDNSGNTIYF. Written as DNA, the CDR3 is TGCGCCAGCAGCTTCGACGACAACTCTGGAAACACCATATATTTT.